The next 21 T cell receptor beta chains were all read from a single sample in a study of cytomegalovirus exposure and HLA in healthy donors. The study ran its PCR with 60 Vbeta and 13 Jbeta primers. Clones were sequenced by immunoSEQ multiplex PCR, and TCRdb holds only the in-frame ones, with some missing. The top ten clones hold roughly 3.2% of a sample with over 90,000 clones, 64% of them seen once. The sequenced material came from PBMCs. These receptors were taken from a man between 60 and 70 years old in good health and CMV-seronegative.

This chain connects TRBV5-6 to TRBJ1-2, with D possibly matching TRBD1 (6 bases). CDR1 SGHDT and CDR2 YYEEEE come from the germline V gene. V lost 0 bases to trimming and J lost 0 bases, with 18 bases between them. The CDR3 consists of 18 residues. CDR3 bases: TGTGCCAGCAGCTTGGACGTCAGGGGCGGCTATTCTAACTATGGCTACACCTTC. This gives the protein CASSLDVRGGYSNYGYTF.

The chain joins TRBV6-1 to TRBJ1-5; D might be TRBD1 (6 bases). Looked up from germline, CDR1 is MNHNS and CDR2 is SASEGT. The V and J ends lost 7 bases and 5 bases respectively, with 18 bases between them. This CDR3 comprises 15 residues. As DNA, the CDR3 is TGTGCCAGCACCCTGGCCCAGGGGCACGATCAGCCCCAGCATTTT. As protein: CASTLAQGHDQPQHF.

The chain couples TRBV5-1 to TRBJ1-5; 7 nucleotides agree with TRBD1. CDR3 length: 15 residues. Germline values: CDR1 SGHRS, CDR2 YFSETQ. The V gene end was trimmed by 0 bases and the J gene end by 6 bases; junction bases not matched to a gene: 6. CDR3 sequence (DNA): TGCGCCAGCAGCTTGGAGGGGGCGCTAGGTCAGCCCCAGCATTTT. Protein: CASSLEGALGQPQHF.

The chain employs TRBV6-4 and TRBJ2-3, with D possibly matching TRBD2 (6 bases). CDR1 and CDR2 from the germline V gene are MRHNA and SNTAGT. CDR3 length: 14 residues. V lost 3 bases, J lost 8 bases, and 15 bases lay in between. This CDR3 reads CASSEVGGGSTQYF. The CDR3 bases are TGTGCCAGCAGTGAAGTCGGGGGTGGGAGTACGCAGTATTTT.

The chain links TRBV7-2 to TRBJ2-3, with a tentative D call TRBD2 (6 bases). The germline V gene encodes CDR1 SGHTA and CDR2 FQGNSA. The CDR3 sequence is 13 residues long. The V gene lost 6 bases and the J gene lost 5 bases, with 12 bases spanning the gap. The CDR3 coding sequence is TGTGCCAGCAGGGCGGGATGGGAAGATACGCAGTATTTT. It yields the protein CASRAGWEDTQYF. Using reference TRBV7-2 and TRBJ2-3 for the parts outside the CDR3, the full variable domain is GAGVSQSPSNKVTEKGKDVELRCDPISGHTALYWYRQSLGQGLEFLIYFQGNSAPDKSGLPSDRFSAERTGGSVSTLTIQRTQQEDSAVYLCASRAGWEDTQYFGPGTRLTVL.

The chain carries TRBV10-3 and TRBJ2-2; possible D gene TRBD1, 5 bases. The CDR3 runs to 15 residues. The germline V and J ends were trimmed by 4 bases and 2 bases, with 11 bases remaining between them. CDR1 is ENHRY, CDR2 SYGVKD, per germline. CDR3 nucleotides: TGTGCCATCAGTGGGCAGGGAAAAAACACCGGGGAGCTGTTTTTT. The encoded protein is CAISGQGKNTGELFF.

This clone has at least ten counts. Different DNA sequences within this sample yield the same CDR3. The V gene is TRBV2, the J gene TRBJ2-7; 8 positions agree with TRBD2. The V gene end was trimmed by 5 bases and the J gene end by 2 bases; junction bases not matched to a gene: 2. The CDR3 has 13 amino acids. The germline V gene has CDR1 SNHLY and CDR2 FYNNEI. In nucleotides, the CDR3 is TGTGCCAGCAGTTCGGGAGGGCCCTACGAGCAGTACTTC. Translating gives CASSSGGPYEQYF.

The J gene is TRBJ1-1, the V gene TRBV19, with D unclear. CDR1 is LNHDA, CDR2 SQIVND, per germline (reference sequence). CDR3 size: 14 residues. V was shortened by 5 bases and J by 4 bases, with 14 bases between the two germline ends. The DNA of the CDR3 is TGTGCCAGTAGTCCCGGACGGAGGAGCACTGAAGCTTTCTTT. It translates to CASSPGRRSTEAFF.

The chain employs TRBV27 and TRBJ1-6; perhaps TRBD1 as D (6 bases). V lost 1 base and J lost 0, with 7 bases in between. CDR1 and CDR2 from the germline V gene are MNHEY and SMNVEV (reference sequence). This CDR3 is 16 amino acids long. CDR3 DNA sequence: TGTGCCAGCAGTTTATTGGACAGCTCCTATAATTCACCCCTCCACTTT. It codes for CASSLLDSSYNSPLHF.

This clone was picked up a small number of times. The rearrangement uses TRBV7-3 and TRBJ1-1; TRBD1 is a possible D gene (6 bases). Germline CDR1 is SGHTA and CDR2 is FQGTGA. Trimming removed 5 bases from V and 1 base from J, with 14 bases in between. This CDR3 has 15 amino acids. The CDR3 is CASSPYAGANTEAFF. The CDR3 bases are TGTGCCAGCAGCCCCTACGCAGGGGCGAACACTGAAGCTTTCTTT.

This clone was recorded once. The chain is built from TRBV4-1 and TRBJ2-7, with TRBD2 matching over 15 bases. This CDR3 comprises 16 residues. V trimming: 4 bases; J trimming: 5 bases; junction bases outside the gene matches: 6. The germline V gene encodes CDR1 MGHRA and CDR2 YSYEKL. CDR3 sequence reads: CASSLFGTSGRNEQYF. The CDR3 coding sequence is TGCGCCAGCAGCCTGTTCGGGACTAGCGGGAGGAACGAGCAGTACTTC.

The V call is TRBV5-1, the J call TRBJ2-3, with 13 bases aligning to TRBD2. This CDR3 contains 16 residues. Trimming took 4 bases from V and 2 from J; bases not matched to a gene: 4. Germline CDR1 and CDR2: SGHRS and YFSETQ. This CDR3 reads CASSRGLAGDTDTQYF. The CDR3 bases are TGCGCCAGCAGCCGTGGACTAGCGGGAGACACAGATACGCAGTATTTT.

The V call is TRBV6-1, the J call TRBJ1-4, with TRBD1 as a possible D gene (6 bases). This CDR3 region has 15 residues. V was pared by 4 bases and J by 8 bases, with 17 bases between. The germline V gene encodes CDR1 MNHNS and CDR2 SASEGT. As DNA, the CDR3 is TGTGCCAGCAGTGCGCAGGCGGGGGGCGGAGAAAAACTGTTTTTT. This sequence encodes CASSAQAGGGEKLFF.

V gene TRBV6-4 combines with J gene TRBJ2-2; 9 positions match TRBD1. Trimming removed 4 bases from V and 5 bases from J; junction bases left unmatched: 8. The CDR3 is 16 residues long. Looked up from germline, CDR1 is MRHNA and CDR2 is SNTAGT. This CDR3 is CASSGKGQGHTGELFF. For the CDR3, the DNA is TGTGCCAGCAGTGGCAAGGGACAGGGACATACCGGGGAGCTGTTTTTT.

This clone was counted at least ten times. This chain uses TRBV9 with TRBJ2-1; a weak D match, TRBD2 (7 bases). V was trimmed by 3 bases and J by 0 bases, leaving 13 bases between them. The CDR3 loop spans 16 amino acids. Looked up from germline, CDR1 is SGDLS and CDR2 is YYNGEE. CDR3 protein: CASSGGLGGSYNEQFF. CDR3 DNA sequence: TGTGCCAGCAGCGGCGGACTAGGGGGCTCCTACAATGAGCAGTTCTTC.

The chain couples TRBV5-1 to TRBJ1-6, with TRBD1 matching over 8 bases. CDR3 length equals 17 residues. The germline V gene encodes CDR1 SGHRS and CDR2 YFSETQ. The V segment lost 2 bases and the J segment 5 bases; nucleotides outside the gene matches: 9. CDR3 sequence (DNA): TGCGCCAGCAGCTTCCCCCAAGGGACAGGAGATAATTCACCCCTCCACTTT. This codes for CASSFPQGTGDNSPLHF.

The genes are TRBV14 and TRBJ2-5; 9 bases match TRBD2. Germline assignment: CDR1 SGHDN and CDR2 FVKESK. After removal of 1 base from V and 4 bases from J, the junction contained 7 bases not matched to a gene. This CDR3 is built from 16 residues. The CDR3 DNA sequence: TGTGCCAGCAGCCAAGTCTCGGGACTAGCTGGAGAGACCCAGTACTTC. Its protein is CASSQVSGLAGETQYF.

This clone was detected only once. The V call is TRBV11-2, the J call TRBJ1-3, with D unclear. Trimming removed 4 bases at V and 4 bases at J, with 26 bases between. CDR1 is SGHAT, CDR2 FQNNGV, per germline. The CDR3 is 19 amino acids. The CDR3 loop reads CASSSRVVHAGERGNTIYF. CDR3 sequence (DNA): TGTGCCAGCAGCTCGAGGGTGGTCCATGCGGGAGAACGAGGAAACACCATATATTTT.

This clone was seen only a few times. This chain links TRBV7-9 with TRBJ1-2; 9 bases align to TRBD1. CDR1 is SEHNR and CDR2 is FQNEAQ in the germline V gene (reference sequence). The V and J ends lost 5 bases and 4 bases, in that order; junction bases with no gene match: 2. CDR3 length: 13 amino acids. The CDR3 nucleotides are TGTGCCAGCAGCATGGACAGGGGCTATGGCTACACCTTC. Its protein product is CASSMDRGYGYTF.

The rearrangement links TRBV6-5 to TRBJ1-2; 11 positions agree with TRBD1. The CDR3 contains 15 residues. J gave up 0 bases and V 4 bases, and 1 base lay outside the gene matches. Per germline, CDR1 MNHEY and CDR2 SVGAGI. The chain's CDR3 is CASSWGQGANYGYTF. CDR3 in DNA: TGTGCCAGCAGTTGGGGACAGGGGGCTAACTATGGCTACACCTTC.

V gene TRBV6-5 combines with J gene TRBJ1-1; 8 bases agree with TRBD1. The V segment lost 2 bases and the J segment 3 bases; nucleotides outside the gene matches: 2. This CDR3 has 14 amino acids. Germline V lookup: CDR1 MNHEY, CDR2 SVGAGI. CDR3 loop: CASSYGRGHTEAFF. DNA for the CDR3: TGTGCCAGCAGTTACGGCAGGGGGCACACTGAAGCTTTCTTT.